Each of the 7 T cell receptor beta chains below was sequenced from the same sample in a study of a mutant IDH1 vaccine in newly diagnosed glioma. Data came from immunoSEQ multiplex PCR; TCRdb stores just in-frame clones and leaves some out. The profile covers 40,000 to 45,000 clones, with 75% to 85% appearing a single time and over 4.5% taken by the ten largest. Their specific antigens are unknown. Time point indicated: week 35, safety follow-up. Alongside topical imiquimod, each dose of vaccine comprised 300 ug of mutant IDH1 20-mer peptide. This material consisted of PBMCs, taken from a glioma patient whose treatment included an IDH1 peptide vaccine. The receptors derive from a woman between 50 and 59 years old with glioma.

The chain recombines TRBV6-5 with TRBJ1-4, with 7 bases lining up with TRBD1. V was pared by 0 bases and J by 7 bases, with 2 bases of the junction left unmatched. CDR3 length: 14 amino acids. The germline gives CDR1 MNHEY, CDR2 SVGAGI. The CDR3 region is CASSYSGQLEKLFF. Here the CDR3 DNA reads TGTGCCAGCAGTTACTCGGGACAGCTTGAAAAACTGTTTTTT.

V is TRBV7-2 and J is TRBJ1-3; D is unclear. In germline, CDR1 is SGHTA, CDR2 FQGNSA. The CDR3 runs to 14 residues. Trimming cost V 5 bases and J 2 bases, with 10 bases left between them. The CDR3 here is CASSPRTTGNTIYF. The CDR3 DNA reads as TGTGCCAGCAGCCCCCGGACTACTGGAAACACCATATATTTT.

The chain couples TRBV9 to TRBJ2-6; D is perhaps TRBD1 (5 bases). Trimming cost V 0 bases and J 3 bases, with 10 bases left between them. This CDR3 has 16 amino acids. CDR1 is SGDLS, CDR2 YYNGEE, per germline. The CDR3 region has the DNA TGTGCCAGCAGCGTAGGTTTTGGACATGGGGCCAACGTCCTGACTTTC. This sequence encodes CASSVGFGHGANVLTF.

This chain uses TRBV4-1 with TRBJ1-5, with D perhaps TRBD1 (5 bases). V lost 0 bases and J 1 base, leaving 10 bases between the germline ends. Germline CDR1 MGHRA, CDR2 YSYEKL. The CDR3 covers 16 residues. The CDR3 spells CASSQEDHRSNQPQHF. CDR3 bases: TGCGCCAGCAGCCAAGAGGATCACAGGAGCAATCAGCCCCAGCATTTT.

The genes are TRBV15 and TRBJ1-5; D perhaps matches TRBD1 (6 bases). The CDR3 has 16 residues. Germline V gene lookup returns CDR1 LNHNV and CDR2 YYDKDF (reference sequence). Trimming stripped 1 base from V and 2 bases from J, with 12 bases between. CDR3 protein: CATSRGTGAGNQPQHF. CDR3 nucleotide sequence: TGTGCCACCAGCAGAGGCACGGGGGCTGGCAATCAGCCCCAGCATTTT.

The chain uses TRBV19 and TRBJ2-1; D is ambiguous. Germline CDR1 is LNHDA and CDR2 is SQIVND (reference sequence). V lost 1 base, J lost 5 bases, and 6 bases lay in between. This CDR3 comprises 13 residues. CDR3 sequence reads: CASSIGSDNEQFF. Here the CDR3 DNA reads TGTGCCAGTAGTATAGGCAGCGACAATGAGCAGTTCTTC.

The rearrangement uses TRBV7-8 and TRBJ1-2, with D uncertain. The germline V gene has CDR1 SGHVS and CDR2 FQNEAQ. This CDR3 has 13 residues. V was pared by 2 bases and J by 1 base, with 5 bases between. The CDR3, as DNA: TGTGCCAGCAGCTTAAAGGTTAACTATGGCTACACCTTC. This codes for CASSLKVNYGYTF.